This TCR beta chain was sequenced during a study of identical twins. In every case, the donor was a healthy Caucasian. About this clonotype: Its antigen is undetermined.

Study outcomes and limitations: High-abundance cord blood beta clonotypes had fewer insertions; memory repertoires showed none. These conclusions were based on statistical analysis (cross-sectional, not following the same donors). Twin pairs had excess sharing that was weaker in beta out-of-frame sequences.

TCRdb passed the 5' RACE reads through MiXCR, listing each CDR3 protein once. This sample has some 320,000 distinct CDR3 sequences, with approximately 13% found just once. Trimming took 10 bases from V and 7 from J, leaving 17 bases between them. The germline CDR1 and CDR2 sequences are MNHEY and SMNVEV (reference sequence). CDR3 length: 12 residues. This sample was shared with a second study, whose subject was yellow fever vaccine responses in identical twins.

This sequence joins TRBV27 and TRBJ2-7, with D perhaps TRBD2 (6 bases). This receptor was identified in a woman between 18 and 30 years old in good health. Sequences were obtained from CD8+ T cells sorted from blood. The CDR3 spells CAIGMRGREQYV. The DNA of the CDR3 is TGTGCCATCGGAATGCGGGGTCGGGAGCAGTACGTC.